A selection of T cell receptor beta chains follows, all from one sample in a study of cytomegalovirus exposure and HLA in healthy donors. Sequencing was performed with immunoSEQ multiplex PCR; in TCRdb, only in-frame clones are kept and a portion is missing. The table includes fewer than 60,000 clones, roughly 93% detected once. Sequencing was carried out using PBMCs. All receptors come from a woman aged 18-30 years in good health and CMV-seropositive. Each CDR3 is given with its conserved first and last residue. Each record gives: V gene, J gene, D gene, clone size, CDR3 DNA, CDR3 protein. A D gene is named only where the DNA matches it firmly. Not all rows give a size; the values are once, few, many and, for expanded clones, a class.

TRBV25-1	TRBJ2-3	TRBD2	NA	TGTGCCAGCAGTGCGCTAGCGGGGATTACAGATACGCAGTATTTT	CASSALAGITDTQYF
TRBV9	TRBJ2-5	TRBD1	once	TGTGCCAGCAGCAGAGGGACAGGGGGGCAAGAGACCCAGTACTTC	CASSRGTGGQETQYF
TRBV27	TRBJ1-1	NA	NA	TGTGCCAGCAGTTTATCGCAGGGAGGCACTGAAGCTTTCTTT	CASSLSQGGTEAFF
TRBV4-1	TRBJ2-1	NA	NA	TGCGCCAGCAGCCAGGGAGTATACAATGAGCAGTTCTTC	CASSQGVYNEQFF
TRBV6-1	TRBJ2-1	TRBD2	NA	TGTGCCAGCAGTGAAGCGCTTAGCGGGGGGCTCAATGAGCAGTTCTTC	CASSEALSGGLNEQFF
TRBV7-9	TRBJ1-1	NA	NA	TGTGCCAGCAGCTTAAAGGGGAGGGGAGCTGAAGCTTTCTTT	CASSLKGRGAEAFF
TRBV6-5	TRBJ1-2	NA	NA	TGTGCCAGCAGAGCAGACAGGTCTAACTATGGCTACACCTTC	CASRADRSNYGYTF
TRBV10-1	TRBJ2-2	NA	few	TGCGCCAGCAGCGGGAGAACCGGGGAGCTGTTTTTT	CASSGRTGELFF
TRBV18	TRBJ1-1	NA	NA	TGTGCCAGCTCACCTGTGATCAGGGAACACACTGAAGCTTTCTTT	CASSPVIREHTEAFF
TRBV7-9	TRBJ1-3	NA	NA	TGTGCCAGCAGCTCAAGCCCCAGGGCCAAACCTGGAAACACCATATATTTT	CASSSSPRAKPGNTIYF
TRBV6-1	TRBJ2-5	TRBD1	once	TGTGCCAGCAGGAGACAGGGAACCCAAGAGACCCAGTACTTC	CASRRQGTQETQYF
TRBV6-1	TRBJ2-7	TRBD1	NA	TGTGCCAGCAGTGGAGGACAGGGTAGTGACGAGCAGTACTTC	CASSGGQGSDEQYF
TRBV7-9	TRBJ2-5	NA	NA	TGTGCCAGCAGCCGAACAGGACAAGAGACCCAGTACTTC	CASSRTGQETQYF